The 24 T cell receptor beta chains reported below all come from one sample, sequenced in a study of blood T cell repertoires in COVID-19. Assay: immunoSEQ multiplex PCR; the TCRdb copy retains only in-frame clones and omits some. Of about 69,000 clones listed, 70% to 85% are singletons. Sequencing input: peripheral blood. These receptors were obtained from a man aged 45-65 years with COVID-19, enrolled during active disease.

This clone was seen just once. The chain has TRBV6-5 and TRBJ2-7; 8 nucleotides match TRBD1. Germline V gene sequence: CDR1 MNHEY, CDR2 SVGAGI. The CDR3 runs 13 residues. V was pared by 5 bases and J by 4 bases, with 4 bases of the junction left unmatched. CDR3 in amino acids: CASSRGQEYEQYF. CDR3 DNA: TGTGCCAGCAGTAGGGGACAGGAATACGAGCAGTACTTC.

The chain couples TRBV25-1 to TRBJ2-5, with 10 bases matching TRBD2. Trimming removed 2 bases from V and 5 bases from J; junction bases left unmatched: 5. The germline V gene encodes CDR1 MGHDK and CDR2 SYGVNS. The CDR3 contains 15 residues. The CDR3 loop is CASSESGGAGETQYF. The DNA for the CDR3 is TGTGCCAGCAGTGAAAGCGGGGGGGCCGGGGAGACCCAGTACTTC.

This rearrangement joins TRBV2 to TRBJ2-1, with D possibly being TRBD1 (5 bases). CDR1 and CDR2 from the germline V gene are SNHLY and FYNNEI. The CDR3 is made up of 11 amino acids. V lost 5 bases to trimming and J lost 12 bases, with 11 bases between them. CDR3 DNA sequence: TGTGCCAGCAGTCAGGGTACGGTGCAGTTCTTC. This gives the protein CASSQGTVQFF.

This chain links TRBV4-2 with TRBJ1-1; D is ambiguous. The CDR3 extends over 13 amino acids. The ends were cut back, 3 bases at V and 3 bases at J, with 8 bases in the middle. Germline CDR1 reads LGHNA; CDR2 reads YNFKEQ. The CDR3 protein is CASSHNSDTEAFF. As DNA, the CDR3 is TGTGCCAGCAGCCACAATAGCGACACTGAAGCTTTCTTT.

This clone was picked up one time. The rearrangement uses TRBV25-1 and TRBJ1-4; D gene unclear. CDR1 is MGHDK, CDR2 SYGVNS, per germline. V shed 1 base and J shed 7 bases, with 7 bases lying between them. The CDR3 is made up of 13 amino acids. CDR3 sequence (DNA): TGTGCCAGCAGTGAATTGGGCAGTGAAAAACTGTTTTTT. Translation gives CASSELGSEKLFF.

The chain uses TRBV2 and TRBJ2-1; 7 bases line up with TRBD2. Looked up from germline, CDR1 is SNHLY and CDR2 is FYNNEI. This CDR3 contains 11 residues. Trimming at V came to 1 base and at J to 15 bases, leaving 3 bases not matched to a gene. The CDR3 spells CASSEEGRAFF. As DNA, the CDR3 is TGTGCCAGCAGTGAAGAGGGGAGGGCGTTCTTC.

This rearrangement joins TRBV19 to TRBJ1-1; 7 bases line up with TRBD1. Per the germline V gene, CDR1 is LNHDA and CDR2 is SQIVND (reference sequence). The V and J ends lost 3 bases and 6 bases, in that order; junction bases with no gene match: 7. The CDR3 totals 14 residues. As DNA, the CDR3 is TGTGCCAGTAGTATGGACAGGCCTGGGGCTGAAGCTTTCTTT. Translating it yields CASSMDRPGAEAFF.

This sequence joins TRBV18 and TRBJ2-2, with a tentative D call TRBD2 (6 bases). The V and J ends lost 3 bases and 3 bases respectively, with 11 bases between them. There are 15 residues in the CDR3. CDR1 KGHSH and CDR2 LQKENI come from the germline V gene. The CDR3 coding sequence is TGTGCCAGCTCACCCTCGGGCGGGGACACCGGGGAGCTGTTTTTT. Its protein is CASSPSGGDTGELFF.

The chain couples TRBV5-6 to TRBJ1-5; D possibly corresponds to TRBD1 (6 bases). Trimming removed 1 base at V and 3 bases at J, with 14 bases between. From germline, CDR1 is SGHDT and CDR2 YYEEEE. The CDR3 runs to 16 residues. Here the CDR3 reads CASSLSPGVVNQPQHF. The DNA for the CDR3 is TGTGCCAGCAGCTTGTCCCCAGGGGTAGTCAATCAGCCCCAGCATTTT.

The chain carries TRBV27 and TRBJ2-7; D remains unclear. This CDR3 is built from 13 residues. Germline V lookup: CDR1 MNHEY, CDR2 SMNVEV (reference sequence). The V end lost 4 bases, the J end lost 5 bases, and 12 bases lay between the germline ends. Here the CDR3 reads CASSSLSVDEQYF. In nucleotides, the CDR3 is TGTGCCAGCAGTTCCCTCTCAGTCGACGAGCAGTACTTC.

The gene calls are TRBV7-6 and TRBJ2-1, with TRBD2 matching over 8 bases. This CDR3 is built from 16 residues. CDR1 is SGHVS and CDR2 is FNYEAQ in the germline V gene. After removal of 5 bases from V and 7 bases from J, the junction contained 13 bases not matched to a gene. This CDR3 reads CASSDGLAYRPNEQFF. In DNA, the CDR3 is TGTGCCAGCAGCGACGGACTAGCATATCGGCCGAATGAGCAGTTCTTC.

This clone has a single count. The gene calls are TRBV5-1 and TRBJ1-1; D is uncertain. Trimming pared 0 bases from V and 1 base from J, leaving 7 bases between. CDR1 is SGHRS and CDR2 is YFSETQ in the germline V gene. The CDR3 runs to 14 residues. CDR3: CASSLGQPNTEAFF. The CDR3 DNA reads as TGCGCCAGCAGCTTGGGGCAACCGAACACTGAAGCTTTCTTT.

CDR3 in amino acids: CASKGEAYQETQYF. The CDR3 DNA reads as TGTGCCAGCAAAGGGGAGGCGTACCAAGAGACCCAGTACTTC. J is TRBJ2-5 and V is TRBV6-5; D may be TRBD2 (6 bases). The CDR3 runs 14 residues. V shed 7 bases and J shed 0 bases, with 12 bases lying between them. CDR1 and CDR2 from the germline V gene are MNHEY and SVGAGI.

The rearrangement uses TRBV7-2 and TRBJ1-6; 7 nucleotides line up with TRBD1. V was pared by 5 bases and J by 10 bases, with 11 bases of the junction left unmatched. CDR3 length equals 15 residues. Looked up from germline, CDR1 is SGHTA and CDR2 is FQGNSA. The CDR3 coding sequence is TGTGCCAGCAGCACGGGACAGTTCTTATCATCACCCCTCCACTTT. It yields the protein CASSTGQFLSSPLHF.

This clone was observed a handful of times. The chain carries TRBV5-1 and TRBJ1-1; maybe TRBD1 (5 bases). CDR3 length: 15 residues. V was pared by 4 bases and J by 3 bases, with 16 bases between. Looked up from germline, CDR1 is SGHRS and CDR2 is YFSETQ. The CDR3 protein is CASSGGSGHDTEAFF. CDR3 nucleotide sequence: TGCGCCAGCAGCGGAGGGTCAGGACATGACACTGAAGCTTTCTTT.

The V and J genes are TRBV6-6 and TRBJ1-2, with no clear D. The CDR3 contains 13 residues. Germline CDR1 MNHNY, CDR2 SVGAGI (reference sequence). Between the trimmed V and J ends, which lost 4 bases and 5 bases, there was a span of 11 bases. The chain's CDR3 is CASSSVSVYGYTF. CDR3 in DNA: TGTGCCAGCAGTTCCGTCAGTGTTTATGGCTACACCTTC.

V gene TRBV23-1 combines with J gene TRBJ2-6, with 8 bases aligning to TRBD1. TRBV23-1 counts as an open reading frame of uncertain function. This CDR3 comprises 15 residues. Losses at the gene ends were 8 bases for V and 2 bases for J; bases not matched to a gene: 5. Here the CDR3 reads CASLGQAPGANVLTF. CDR3 DNA sequence: TGCGCCAGCTTGGGACAGGCCCCTGGGGCCAACGTCCTGACTTTC.

The chain links TRBV3-1 (or the pseudogene TRBV3-2) to TRBJ1-4; no firm D call. Between the trimmed V and J ends, which lost 2 bases and 8 bases, there was a span of 9 bases. Germline values: CDR1 LGHDT, CDR2 YNNKEL (reference sequence). CDR3 length: 13 amino acids. The CDR3 DNA follows: TGTGCCAGCAGCCAAACGAGTAACGAAAAACTGTTTTTT. This sequence encodes CASSQTSNEKLFF.

This chain joins TRBV5-4 and TRBJ2-7, with 7 bases aligning to TRBD2. Unmatched junction bases numbered 14, after V lost 5 bases and J lost 3 bases. The germline CDR1 and CDR2 sequences are SGHNT and YYREEE (reference sequence). The CDR3 has 16 residues. This chain's CDR3 is CASSFDGTRGVYEQYF. The CDR3 bases are TGTGCCAGCAGTTTCGACGGGACTCGGGGGGTCTACGAGCAGTACTTC.

This clone was seen more than once but under ten times. The chain combines TRBV5-5 with TRBJ1-5; a possible D gene is TRBD1 (5 bases). V shed 0 bases and J shed 7 bases, with 17 bases lying between them. The V gene's germline CDR1 is SGHKS and CDR2 YYEKEE (reference sequence). CDR3 length: 16 residues. In nucleotides, the CDR3 is TGTGCCAGCAGCTTGGCCGCGGGGACGCTAAAGCAGCCCCAGCATTTT. It codes for CASSLAAGTLKQPQHF.

For this clone: Other DNA sequences within the sample encode an identical CDR3. The chain couples TRBV5-1 to TRBJ1-1; no firm D call. Trimming removed 1 base at V and 1 base at J, with 5 bases between. Germline V gives CDR1 SGHRS, CDR2 YFSETQ. This CDR3 is built from 13 residues. The CDR3 coding sequence is TGCGCCAGCAGCTTGCTAGCGAACACTGAAGCTTTCTTT. Residues: CASSLLANTEAFF.

V is TRBV7-2 and J is TRBJ1-4; 9 bases fit TRBD1. V shed 5 bases and J 6 bases; nucleotides not matched to a gene: 4. The length of the CDR3 is 14 residues. Germline CDR1 is SGHTA and CDR2 is FQGNSA. CDR3 coding DNA: TGTGCCAGCAGCCCGGGACAGGGTTATGAAAAACTGTTTTTT. Translated: CASSPGQGYEKLFF.

J is TRBJ2-7 and V is TRBV29-1; D gene unclear. The CDR3 spans 13 residues. The germline V gene has CDR1 SQVTM and CDR2 ANQGSEA. The ends were cut back, 4 bases at V and 2 bases at J, with 12 bases in the middle. DNA of the CDR3: TGCAGCGTTGGAGGTCAGCCAACCTACGAGCAGTACTTC. Translating gives CSVGGQPTYEQYF.

This sequence joins TRBV19 and TRBJ2-7, with 8 bases matching TRBD1. The CDR3 runs to 15 residues. V was clipped by 4 bases and J by 0 bases; unmatched bases: 5. Germline CDR1 and CDR2: LNHDA and SQIVND (reference sequence). CDR3 protein: CASSTGTGYSYEQYF. CDR3 sequence (DNA): TGTGCCAGTAGTACAGGGACAGGCTACTCCTACGAGCAGTACTTC.